The clone carrying this TCR beta chain has only a few counts. The antigen is unknown. TCRdb re-called the 5' RACE reads with MiXCR, one entry per CDR3 protein. This sample has about 540,000 distinct CDR3 sequences, with roughly 13% found just once. This sample is drawn from a study of CD8 T cells in ankylosing spondylitis. Study-level results: A motif in TCR beta, a set of 8 or 9 highly homologous variants, appeared characteristic of ankylosing spondylitis blood.

V lost 1 base, J lost 0 bases, and 0 bases stayed unmatched. The germline gives CDR1 LGHDT, CDR2 YNNKEL (reference sequence). The CDR3 length is 15 residues. V is TRBV3-1 and J is TRBJ2-4; 7 nucleotides align to TRBD1. Specimen: blood, either unsorted or a sorted T cell fraction (not recorded which). The sequence came from a male donor with ankylosing spondylitis. The CDR3 is CASSQGDRAKNIQYF. The CDR3 nucleotides read TGTGCCAGCAGCCAAGGGGACAGAGCCAAAAACATTCAGTACTTC.